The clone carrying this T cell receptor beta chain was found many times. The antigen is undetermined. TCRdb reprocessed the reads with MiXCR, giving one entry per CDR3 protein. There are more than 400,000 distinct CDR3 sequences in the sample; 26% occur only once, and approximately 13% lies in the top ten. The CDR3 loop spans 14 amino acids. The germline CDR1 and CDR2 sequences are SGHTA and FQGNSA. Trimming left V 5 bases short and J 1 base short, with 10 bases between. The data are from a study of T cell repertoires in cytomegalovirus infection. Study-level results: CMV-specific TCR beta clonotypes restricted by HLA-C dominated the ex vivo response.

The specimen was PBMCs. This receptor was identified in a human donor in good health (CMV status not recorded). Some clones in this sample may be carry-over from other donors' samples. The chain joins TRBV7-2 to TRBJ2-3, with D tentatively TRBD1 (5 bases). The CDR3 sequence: CASSRQGGTDTQYF. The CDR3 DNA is TGTGCCAGCAGCCGTCAAGGGGGCACAGATACGCAGTATTTT.